This passage covers 5 T cell receptor beta chains from one sample sequenced in a study of blood T cell repertoires in COVID-19. Using immunoSEQ multiplex PCR, the repertoire was profiled, and TCRdb retains in-frame clones only, with some absent. Counted here are around 190,000 clones, about 84% occurring once; the ten biggest clones make up approximately 7.1%. The sequenced sample was peripheral blood. These receptors all stem from a human donor in a cohort sampled during active COVID-19.

The rearrangement links TRBV7-9 to TRBJ1-1, with 8 bases that match TRBD1. V gave up 2 bases and J gave up 4 bases; unmatched junction bases: 6. The CDR3 sequence is 15 residues long. Germline V gene sequence: CDR1 SEHNR, CDR2 FQNEAQ (reference sequence). The CDR3 DNA is TGTGCCAGCAGCTTACAGGGGGCGATGGGCACTGAAGCTTTCTTT. Its protein product is CASSLQGAMGTEAFF.

This chain connects TRBV7-8 to TRBJ1-1; the D is unclear. Deletions cut 3 bases from V and 4 bases from J, with 9 bases between. This CDR3 spans 13 amino acids. CDR1 SGHVS and CDR2 FQNEAQ come from the germline V gene. The CDR3 nucleotides are TGTGCCAGCAGCTTTGGAGGGATCACTGAAGCTTTCTTT. Translating gives CASSFGGITEAFF.

The V gene is TRBV5-1, the J gene TRBJ2-2; D is uncertain. The CDR3 is made up of 14 amino acids. Germline V gives CDR1 SGHRS, CDR2 YFSETQ. V was clipped by 5 bases and J by 1 base, with 9 bases between them. The CDR3 DNA is TGCGCCAGCAGGCAACTTCAGAACACCGGGGAGCTGTTTTTT. Translation gives CASRQLQNTGELFF. Drawing the rest from reference TRBV5-1 and TRBJ2-2, the complete variable domain is KAGVTQTPRYLIKTRGQQVTLSCSPISGHRSVSWYQQTPGQGLQFLFEYFSETQRNKGNFPGRFSGRQFSNSRSEMNVSTLELGDSALYLCASRQLQNTGELFFGEGSRLTVL.

This chain joins TRBV4-1 and TRBJ2-2; 8 bases are a match to TRBD1. The J segment lost 0 bases and the V segment lost 3 bases, leaving 12 bases of the junction unmatched. From germline, CDR1 is MGHRA and CDR2 YSYEKL. This CDR3 is built from 19 residues. In DNA form, the CDR3 reads TGCGCCAGCAGCCACTCCGACGGATGGGACAGGACGAACACCGGGGAGCTGTTTTTT. This sequence encodes CASSHSDGWDRTNTGELFF.

The V and J genes are TRBV4-1 and TRBJ2-2; D unclear. The germline gives CDR1 MGHRA, CDR2 YSYEKL. The CDR3 has 12 residues. V lost 1 base and J 7 bases, leaving 4 bases between the germline ends. DNA for the CDR3: TGCGCCAGCAGCCAAGCCGGCGGGGAGCTGTTTTTT. As protein: CASSQAGGELFF.